Below, 6 T cell receptor beta chains from the same sample are listed, as sequenced in a study of identical twins. TCRdb reanalysed the 5' RACE reads using MiXCR and keeps one entry per CDR3 protein. The table shows fewer than 900,000 distinct CDR3 sequences, with around 20% occurring only once. The same specimen was also included in a second study, on T cells expressing NK-cell markers.

Sample: PBMCs. The receptors here all came from a woman aged 18 to 35 in good health.

V gene TRBV20-1 combines with J gene TRBJ2-1; 12 bases are a match to TRBD2. The CDR3 spans 17 residues. Germline-derived CDR1 and CDR2 are DFQATT and SNEGSKA (reference sequence). The junction had 8 bases not matched to a gene; V was cut back by 0 bases and J by 5 bases. CDR3 sequence: CSARDPSTSGGHNEQFF. The CDR3 region has the DNA TGCAGTGCTAGAGACCCCTCGACTAGCGGGGGACACAATGAGCAGTTCTTC.

On this clonotype itself: At one of its ends the junction is not consistent with the germline gene, which may arise from a read error. V usage is TRBV12-3 or TRBV12-4 and J usage is TRBJ2-1, with D possibly called TRBD1 or TRBD2 (6 bases each). The CDR3 is made up of 19 amino acids. CDR3 DNA: TGTGCCTGCAGTTTAGATTGGGAGTTCCGGGGGCGGCCACACAATGAGCAGTTCTTC. Translating gives CACSLDWEFRGRPHNEQFF.

The V gene is TRBV5-8, the J gene TRBJ2-1, with D uncertain. Germline CDR1 and CDR2: SGHTS and YDEGEE. V gave up 3 bases and J gave up 9 bases, with 16 bases separating them. The CDR3 has 14 residues. In nucleotides, the CDR3 is TGTGCCAGCAGCTCCCTGGGGTACGGCGGTGAGCAGTTCTTC. It translates to CASSSLGYGGEQFF.

V is TRBV20-1 and J is TRBJ2-1, with 10 bases aligning to TRBD2. The germline V gene has CDR1 DFQATT and CDR2 SNEGSKA (reference sequence). V dropped 1 base and J dropped 8; count of bases not matched to a gene: 8. The CDR3 sequence is 15 residues long. Here the CDR3 DNA reads TGCAGTGCTAGAGGGCTAGCGGGAGACGTCGATGAGCAGTTCTTC. Its translation is CSARGLAGDVDEQFF.

This clonotype occurred a few times. V and J are TRBV29-1 and TRBJ2-3, with D perhaps TRBD2 (5 bases). Germline V gene sequence: CDR1 SQVTM, CDR2 ANQGSEA. V shed 4 bases and J shed 6 bases, with 11 bases lying between them. The CDR3 spans 12 residues. CDR3: CSVAGSPDTQYF. The DNA for the CDR3 is TGCAGCGTTGCGGGGTCCCCGGATACGCAGTATTTT.

This chain connects TRBV27 to TRBJ2-1; D is tentatively TRBD1 or TRBD2 (7 bases each). The CDR3 sequence is 15 residues long. Per the germline V gene, CDR1 is MNHEY and CDR2 is SMNVEV (reference sequence). The ends were cut back, 8 bases at V and 8 bases at J, with 22 bases in the middle. The CDR3 DNA sequence: TGTGCCAGCTCGCGTTCAGCAGGGGGGGTCCATGAGCAGTTCTTC. Its translation is CASSRSAGGVHEQFF.